This T cell receptor (beta chain) emerged from a study of cytomegalovirus exposure and HLA in healthy donors. Turning to this clone: As yet, its antigen is unknown. At one end, the junction sequence differs from germline, possibly due to a read error.

The PCR employed 60 Vbeta primers together with 13 Jbeta primers. Generated by immunoSEQ multiplex PCR, the TCRdb table keeps only in-frame clones and is missing some. The sample carries around 150,000 clones, over 70% recorded once. Study outcomes and limitations: A later analysis showed TCR association rates differing by HLA locus, peaking at DRB1 and lowest at HLA-C. Earlier findings revealed that most TCR beta V segments proved productive either about 87% or about 30% of the time. V segments that were indistinguishable, TRBV6-2 and TRBV6-3 among them, were omitted from analysis. There were some public TCRs occurring in many donors, but most TCR sequences were rare.

The CDR3 runs to 14 residues. In germline, CDR1 is SQVTM, CDR2 ANQGSEA. The origin of this receptor is a man aged 25-40 years in good health and CMV-seropositive. The chain carries TRBV29-1 and TRBJ2-6, with a weak D call TRBD1 (5 bases). The sequenced sample was PBMCs. DNA for the CDR3: TGCAGCGTTGTTTTTCGCTCTGGGGCCAACGGCCTGACTTTC. It specifies CSVVFRSGANGLTF.